The T cell receptor (beta chain) under discussion was sequenced for a study of shared clonotypes between healthy human individuals. Study in general: A couple of women and three men aged 18 to 49 made up the donors. Study results and limitations: Lower generation probabilities were found for non-shared clonotypes than for those shared by all four donors. The sole specimen, blood, was sampled, and tissue repertoires likely differ.

In the case of this clone: Its antigen is unidentified.

Splitting of CD4+ cells produced CD45RA+ naive and CD45RA-negative memory subsets. The protocol was immunoSEQ multiplex PCR, while the TCRdb copy is restricted to in-frame clones and leaves out a portion. This table has approximately 740,000 clones, 74% appearing once. The CDR3 has 14 residues. With 4 bases removed from V and 6 bases from J, the gap between germline ends came to 15 bases. CDR1 and CDR2 (germline): SGHDN, FVKESK. Input material: memory CD4+ T cells sorted from blood. Subset noted: CD45RA-negative fraction. This sequence originates from a woman in her thirties in good health. The J gene is TRBJ1-1, the V gene TRBV14; D possibly corresponds to TRBD1 (6 bases). The CDR3 sequence: CASSRYRESAEAFF. CDR3 nucleotides: TGTGCCAGCAGCCGCTACAGGGAAAGCGCTGAAGCTTTCTTT.